Below, 32 T cell receptor beta chains from the same sample are listed, as sequenced in a study of CD8 T cells in Susac syndrome. Random hexamers served to reverse transcribe roughly 0.45 to 1 ug RNA. MiXCR, applied by TCRdb to the immunoSEQ multiplex PCR reads, yields one record per CDR3 protein. The repertoire has about 120,000 distinct CDR3 sequences, approximately 91% of them found once; the top ten carry 0.11% to 0.15%. Material: CD4+ T cells from PBMCs. These receptor sequences come from a human donor in good health.

The chain combines TRBV9 with TRBJ1-6; D call uncertain. Between the trimmed V and J ends, which lost 0 bases and 10 bases, there was a span of 14 bases. The CDR3 runs 15 residues. CDR1 is SGDLS and CDR2 is YYNGEE in the germline V gene. The CDR3 region has the DNA TGTGCCAGCAGCGTAGCTGTGAACGTGGGATCACCCCTCCACTTT. Encoded protein: CASSVAVNVGSPLHF.

The V and J genes are TRBV18 and TRBJ2-5, with 7 positions matching TRBD2. The CDR3 runs 15 residues. Germline values: CDR1 KGHSH, CDR2 LQKENI. The junction had 3 bases not matched to a gene; V was cut back by 1 base and J by 1 base. CDR3 in amino acids: CASSPQTSTQETQYF. CDR3 coding DNA: TGTGCCAGCTCACCACAGACTAGCACCCAAGAGACCCAGTACTTC.

The chain carries TRBV6-2 or TRBV6-3 and TRBJ2-5; 8 nucleotides align to TRBD2. This CDR3 is built from 15 residues. The V segment lost 5 bases and the J segment 5 bases; nucleotides outside the gene matches: 10. The germline V gene has CDR1 MNHEY and CDR2 SVGEGT. CDR3 nucleotides: TGTGCCAGCAGTGATTGGGAGCGGGGGCGGGAGACCCAGTACTTC. Its translation is CASSDWERGRETQYF.

The chain employs TRBV7-2 and TRBJ1-5; tentative D call: TRBD1 (6 bases). The CDR3 spans 13 residues. Germline V gives CDR1 SGHTA, CDR2 FQGNSA. V was cut by 4 bases and J by 5 bases, with 9 bases left in between. The CDR3 DNA is TGTGCCAGCAGCTGGGACACCGATCAGCCCCAGCATTTT. Translation: CASSWDTDQPQHF.

The chain couples TRBV7-9 to TRBJ1-4; possibly TRBD1 for D (5 bases). The V gene lost 1 base and the J gene lost 4 bases, with 7 bases spanning the gap. Germline V gene lookup returns CDR1 SEHNR and CDR2 FQNEAQ (reference sequence). CDR3 length: 14 residues. In nucleotides, the CDR3 is TGTGCCAGCAGCTTAGACAGGATTAATGAAAAACTGTTTTTT. It encodes CASSLDRINEKLFF.

V is TRBV5-6 and J is TRBJ2-2; 14 positions agree with TRBD2. With 4 bases clipped from V and 5 bases from J, the junction kept 13 bases outside the gene matches. Germline lookup yields CDR1 SGHDT and CDR2 YYEEEE. CDR3 length: 19 amino acids. The CDR3 DNA follows: TGTGCCAGCAGCCATCATCCGGGACTAGCGGGAGTAAAAACCGGGGAGCTGTTTTTT. It codes for CASSHHPGLAGVKTGELFF.

V gene TRBV29-1 combines with J gene TRBJ2-2, with D uncertain. V was trimmed by 6 bases and J by 0 bases, leaving 11 bases between them. Germline values: CDR1 SQVTM, CDR2 ANQGSEA. CDR3 size: 14 residues. The CDR3 loop is CSVDDIANTGELFF. The CDR3 bases are TGCAGCGTGGATGACATCGCGAACACCGGGGAGCTGTTTTTT.

This chain links TRBV19 with TRBJ2-2; D is unresolved. CDR1 LNHDA and CDR2 SQIVND come from the germline V gene (reference sequence). CDR3 size: 13 residues. V lost 6 bases, J lost 6 bases, and 11 bases lay in between. CDR3 in amino acids: CASSLSRAGELFF. In DNA, the CDR3 is TGTGCCAGTAGCCTTTCCCGGGCCGGGGAGCTGTTTTTT.

This rearrangement joins TRBV7-8 to TRBJ1-5, with 9 bases fitting TRBD1. CDR1 SGHVS and CDR2 FQNEAQ come from the germline V gene. Losses at the gene ends were 4 bases for V and 0 bases for J; bases not matched to a gene: 1. This CDR3 is built from 15 residues. Written as DNA, the CDR3 is TGTGCCAGCAGCTCGGACAGGGGTAGCAATCAGCCCCAGCATTTT. Residues: CASSSDRGSNQPQHF.

This clonotype was recorded once. This CDR3 reads CASSSTPGEDTQYF. CDR3 sequence (DNA): TGTGCCAGCAGTTCTACCCCCGGGGAAGATACGCAGTATTTT. J is TRBJ2-3 and V is TRBV7-9; a possible D gene is TRBD2 (5 bases). The CDR3 is 14 residues long. With 6 bases removed from V and 5 bases from J, the gap between germline ends came to 15 bases. Germline V gives CDR1 SEHNR, CDR2 FQNEAQ (reference sequence).

This clonotype was found a few times. The chain combines TRBV29-1 with TRBJ1-2; 9 bases align to TRBD1. Germline V CDR1 and CDR2: SQVTM, ANQGSEA. This CDR3 has 13 residues. V lost 5 bases to trimming and J lost 3 bases; unmatched junction nucleotides: 4. The DNA for the CDR3 is TGCAGCGTTCGACGACAGGGGGACTATGGCTACACCTTC. Translation gives CSVRRQGDYGYTF. The full variable domain, rest sourced from reference TRBV29-1 and TRBJ1-2, is SAVISQKPSRDICQRGTSLTIQCQVDSQVTMMFWYRQQPGQSLTLIATANQGSEATYESGFVIDKFPISRPNLTFSTLTVSNMSPEDSSIYLCSVRRQGDYGYTFGSGTRLTVV.

This chain uses TRBV7-6 with TRBJ2-1; a possible D gene is TRBD2 (5 bases). Trimming took 0 bases from V and 7 from J, leaving 7 bases between them. Looked up from germline, CDR1 is SGHVS and CDR2 is FNYEAQ. The CDR3 is 13 residues long. The CDR3 here is CASSLAGENEQFF. CDR3 in DNA: TGTGCCAGCAGCTTAGCGGGAGAGAATGAGCAGTTCTTC.

The J gene is TRBJ1-1, the V gene TRBV29-1; perhaps TRBD1 as D (5 bases). V was cut by 6 bases and J by 10 bases, with 15 bases left in between. The CDR3 has 11 residues. The germline V gene has CDR1 SQVTM and CDR2 ANQGSEA. In nucleotides, the CDR3 is TGCAGCGTCGAACAGCCGAGGGGAGCTTTCTTT. Protein product: CSVEQPRGAFF.

The V gene is TRBV7-8, the J gene TRBJ2-7; D unresolved. The germline V and J ends were trimmed by 3 bases and 1 base, with 7 bases remaining between them. Germline CDR1 is SGHVS and CDR2 is FQNEAQ. CDR3 length: 13 residues. The DNA of the CDR3 is TGTGCCAGCAGCTTCGACGGGTCCTACGAGCAGTACTTC. It is translated as CASSFDGSYEQYF.

The chain employs TRBV29-1 and TRBJ2-7; 10 bases map to TRBD1. V shed 3 bases, J shed 9 bases, and the junction held 8 bases outside the gene matches. Germline V CDR1 and CDR2: SQVTM, ANQGSEA. The CDR3 is 13 residues long. The CDR3 DNA is TGCAGCGTTGAGGGACAGGGGATAGTAGGGCAGTACTTC. This codes for CSVEGQGIVGQYF.

The chain employs TRBV5-1 and TRBJ2-1; 8 bases fit TRBD2. This CDR3 is built from 16 residues. CDR1 SGHRS and CDR2 YFSETQ come from the germline V gene. V gave up 4 bases and J gave up 9 bases; unmatched junction bases: 15. The CDR3, as DNA: TGCGCCAGCAGCGCACGCTTAGGCGGGGGGCAGGGTGAGCAGTTCTTC. The encoded protein is CASSARLGGGQGEQFF.

The chain has TRBV20-1 and TRBJ2-1; TRBD1 is a possible D gene (6 bases). Germline V lookup: CDR1 DFQATT, CDR2 SNEGSKA (reference sequence). This CDR3 has 8 residues. With 6 bases removed from V and 15 bases from J, the gap between germline ends came to 9 bases. In DNA form, the CDR3 reads TGCAGTGCCCCCAGGGGGTTCTTC. Amino acid sequence: CSAPRGFF.

The chain couples TRBV3-1 to TRBJ2-7; a possible D gene is TRBD1 (5 bases). The germline CDR1 and CDR2 sequences are LGHDT and YNNKEL (reference sequence). The CDR3 is 19 amino acids. Trimming took 0 bases from V and 0 from J, leaving 21 bases between them. This CDR3 reads CASSQDWATVMTSSYEQYF. CDR3 coding DNA: TGTGCCAGCAGCCAAGATTGGGCGACAGTCATGACGAGCTCCTACGAGCAGTACTTC.

The chain recombines TRBV3-1 with TRBJ1-4; D gene uncertain. Trimming took 4 bases from V and 5 from J, leaving 11 bases between them. CDR3 length: 14 amino acids. The germline CDR1 and CDR2 sequences are LGHDT and YNNKEL (reference sequence). CDR3 protein: CASSLPGVNEKLFF. The DNA of the CDR3 is TGTGCCAGCAGCCTCCCCGGGGTAAATGAAAAACTGTTTTTT.

V is TRBV7-9 and J is TRBJ2-7; tentative D call: TRBD1 (5 bases). With 5 bases removed from V and 7 bases from J, the gap between germline ends came to 24 bases. The germline V gene has CDR1 SEHNR and CDR2 FQNEAQ (reference sequence). This CDR3 is 16 amino acids long. As DNA, the CDR3 is TGTGCCAGCAGCAACACCGATCGAAGGGCAGGGCGAGAGCAGTACTTC. Residues: CASSNTDRRAGREQYF. Variable domain in full (rest from reference TRBV7-9 and TRBJ2-7): DTGVSQNPRHKITKRGQNVTFRCDPISEHNRLYWYRQTLGQGPEFLTYFQNEAQLEKSRLLSDRFSAERPKGSFSTLEIQRTEQGDSAMYLCASSNTDRRAGREQYFGPGTRLTVT.

This chain links TRBV19 with TRBJ2-7; 8 nucleotides agree with TRBD2. The V and J ends lost 3 bases and 6 bases, in that order; junction bases with no gene match: 10. Germline V gene lookup returns CDR1 LNHDA and CDR2 SQIVND (reference sequence). CDR3 size: 15 residues. CDR3 DNA sequence: TGTGCCAGTAGTATTGGAAGCGGGAGACTCCTCGAGCAGTACTTC. Translation gives CASSIGSGRLLEQYF.

The rearrangement links TRBV21-1 to TRBJ2-5; the table assigns TRBD1, which was not confirmed against the DNA. TRBV21-1 represents a pseudogene. The CDR3 spans 15 residues. The CDR3 loop is CASSKPDRGQETQYF. CDR3 DNA: TGTGCCAGCAGCAAACCGGACAGGGGGCAAGAGACCCAGTACTTC.

CDR3 in amino acids: CASSLGGKDQYF. Here the CDR3 DNA reads TGTGCCAGCAGCTTAGGAGGAAAGGACCAGTACTTC. This chain uses TRBV7-9 with TRBJ2-5; D is uncertain. The V and J ends lost 1 base and 10 bases respectively, with 10 bases between them. Germline values: CDR1 SEHNR, CDR2 FQNEAQ (reference sequence). The CDR3 totals 12 residues.

For the CDR3, the DNA is TGTGCCAGCAGCCAAGAGCGAGCGGGAGGGCCGTGGTTCTTC. Translated, it gives CASSQERAGGPWFF. The genes are TRBV4-2 and TRBJ2-1, with 10 positions matching TRBD2. CDR3 size: 14 residues. V was clipped by 0 bases and J by 15 bases; unmatched bases: 8. The V gene's germline CDR1 is LGHNA and CDR2 YNFKEQ.

This chain uses TRBV27 with TRBJ1-3; D is unclear. The germline V and J ends were trimmed by 6 bases and 0 bases, with 12 bases remaining between them. This CDR3 has 15 amino acids. The germline V gene has CDR1 MNHEY and CDR2 SMNVEV (reference sequence). The CDR3 coding sequence is TGTGCCAGCAGGGATGGCGGGTCCTCTGGAAACACCATATATTTT. Translated, it gives CASRDGGSSGNTIYF.

In its sample, this clonotype was seen once. CDR3 nucleotides: TGTGCCACCAGTGATTCGGGGGGGGCAGATACGCAGTATTTT. This sequence encodes CATSDSGGADTQYF. The chain links TRBV24-1 to TRBJ2-3; 8 nucleotides match TRBD2. Per the germline V gene, CDR1 is KGHDR and CDR2 is SFDVKD. The junction had 1 base not matched to a gene; V was cut back by 2 bases and J by 4 bases. The CDR3 is 14 residues long.

The chain has TRBV19 and TRBJ2-7, with a possible D match to TRBD2 (5 bases). The germline gives CDR1 LNHDA, CDR2 SQIVND (reference sequence). This CDR3 has 13 residues. V was shortened by 5 bases and J by 0 bases, with 8 bases between the two germline ends. The CDR3 DNA reads as TGTGCCAGTAGTGTGGGGAGCTCCTACGAGCAGTACTTC. Translation gives CASSVGSSYEQYF.

The chain combines TRBV5-1 with TRBJ2-2, with D unclear. From germline, CDR1 is SGHRS and CDR2 YFSETQ. Trimming took 7 bases from V and 0 from J, leaving 4 bases between them. The CDR3 is made up of 12 amino acids. The CDR3 spells CASLSNTGELFF. The CDR3 nucleotides are TGCGCCAGCCTGTCGAACACCGGGGAGCTGTTTTTT.

The chain has TRBV3-1 and TRBJ2-5, with D perhaps being TRBD1 or TRBD2 (5 bases each). The germline gives CDR1 LGHDT, CDR2 YNNKEL (reference sequence). The V and J ends lost 8 bases and 5 bases respectively, with 15 bases between them. This CDR3 has 13 residues. CDR3 region: CASHRGRGETQYF. CDR3 bases: TGTGCCAGCCACCGGGGCCGGGGTGAGACCCAGTACTTC.

The V and J genes are TRBV7-2 and TRBJ2-3; D is ambiguous. Per germline, CDR1 SGHTA and CDR2 FQGNSA. CDR3 length: 13 residues. V lost 5 bases and J lost 5, with 11 bases in between. The CDR3 is CASSGMPGDTQYF. CDR3 bases: TGTGCCAGCAGCGGGATGCCGGGAGATACGCAGTATTTT.

The chain carries TRBV5-6 and TRBJ2-7; 7 positions agree with TRBD1. With 0 bases clipped from V and 2 bases from J, the junction kept 2 bases outside the gene matches. This CDR3 contains 14 residues. Per germline, CDR1 SGHDT and CDR2 YYEEEE. This CDR3 reads CASSLDGQAYEQYF. CDR3 DNA: TGTGCCAGCAGCTTGGATGGACAGGCCTACGAGCAGTACTTC.

This chain connects TRBV2 to TRBJ1-5, with D uncertain. V was shortened by 7 bases and J by 0 bases, with 10 bases between the two germline ends. The CDR3 is made up of 14 amino acids. Per germline, CDR1 SNHLY and CDR2 FYNNEI. CDR3 nucleotides: TGTGCCAGCACCATCCTGGGTAGCAATCAGCCCCAGCATTTT. Translating gives CASTILGSNQPQHF.